This T cell receptor beta chain was captured by sequencing in a study of blood T cell repertoires in COVID-19. Study-wide context: Donors in the United States, Italy and Spain gave samples during acute or convalescent COVID-19.

Sequencing used immunoSEQ multiplex PCR; TCRdb keeps in-frame clones, though not all of them. Of 70,000 or so clones listed, roughly 70% were seen once; the top ten hold around a fifth. This clone was counted between two and nine times. The sequence was collected from a man aged 70-80 years with acute or convalescent COVID-19. Sequenced sample: peripheral blood.

CDR3 nucleotide sequence: TGTGCCAGCAGTTTATGGGGGGACAGGGGAAACACTGAAGCTTTCTTT. Encoded protein: CASSLWGDRGNTEAFF. This chain joins TRBV28 and TRBJ1-1; 10 bases are shared with TRBD1. Germline-derived CDR1 and CDR2 are MDHEN and SYDVKM. This CDR3 comprises 16 residues. The ends lost 0 bases at V and 2 bases at J; junction bases unmatched: 3.